The TCR beta chain under discussion was sequenced for a study of ipilimumab plus nivolumab after autologous stem cell transplantation. Generated by immunoSEQ multiplex PCR, the TCRdb table keeps only in-frame clones and is missing some. The sample holds tens of thousands of clones, over 80% seen once. Germline CDR1 is LNHNV and CDR2 is YYDKDF (reference sequence). The length of the CDR3 is 14 residues. The V end lost 0 bases, the J end lost 6 bases, and 9 bases lay between the germline ends. This specimen consisted of PBMCs, obtained in a trial of ipilimumab plus nivolumab as post-transplant consolidation. This TCR came from a male donor with diffuse large B-cell lymphoma. This chain uses TRBV15 with TRBJ1-5, with D possibly TRBD1 on 5 matching bases. This chain's CDR3 is CATSRDMGGQPQHF. CDR3 in DNA: TGTGCCACCAGCAGAGACATGGGGGGTCAGCCCCAGCATTTT.